A selection of T cell receptor beta chains follows, all from one sample in a study of T cells in Graves' hyperthyroidism and ophthalmopathy. Each CDR3 protein is one row after TCRdb ran MiXCR on the multiplex PCR reads. The repertoire includes around 490,000 distinct CDR3 sequences, just under 20% of them detected once, and 47% sits in the top ten. Sequencing input: blood. Every receptor here comes from a man aged 40-49 years with Graves' ophthalmopathy. CDR3s include the opening cysteine and the closing phenylalanine or tryptophan. Each record gives: clone size, J gene, D gene, CDR3 length, V gene, CDR3 DNA, CDR3 protein. The D gene is left open where the match is weak. Not all rows give a size; the values are once, few, many and, for expanded clones, a class.

.,TRBJ1-1,.,13,TRBV29-1,TGCAGCGTTGAAGACGGGGCCGACCAAGCAGCTTTCTTT,CSVEDGADQAAFF
.,TRBJ1-5,TRBD1,15,TRBV6-2/TRBV6-3,TGTGCCAGCAGAATGACAGGGTTGTCCAATCAGCCCCAGCATTTT,CASRMTGLSNQPQHF
few,TRBJ2-7,TRBD1,16,TRBV7-9,TGTGCCAGCAGCCCGTATGGGACAGGGGGAGGCTACGAGCAGTACTTC,CASSPYGTGGGYEQYF
few,TRBJ2-7,TRBD1,15,TRBV10-3,TGTGCCATCGGCCGGGGACAGGGGGCGATGAACGAGCAGTACTTC,CAIGRGQGAMNEQYF
.,TRBJ2-7,.,14,TRBV7-2,TGTGCCAGCAGCCGGGACGAGAAAGCATACGAGCAGTACTTC,CASSRDEKAYEQYF
once,TRBJ1-2,.,15,TRBV18,TGTGCCAGCTCCTTAGCCGGCGGAGCTAACTATGGCCACACCTTC,CASSLAGGANYGHTF
.,TRBJ2-5,TRBD1,16,TRBV5-6,TGTGCCAGCAGAGAATCTCCGACAGGGAACCAAGAGACCCAGTACTTC,CASRESPTGNQETQYF
.,TRBJ1-4,TRBD1,16,TRBV5-1,TGCGCCAGCAGCTTGGCCGTCCGGGACAGTAATGAAAAACTGTTTTTT,CASSLAVRDSNEKLFF
few,TRBJ2-1,TRBD1,16,TRBV7-9,TGTGCCAGCAGCATCGTCGGACAGGGAGTCATCAATGAGCAGTTCTTC,CASSIVGQGVINEQFF
.,TRBJ1-1,.,13,TRBV7-6,TGTGCCAGCAACCATCAGTCGGACACTGAAGCTTTCTTT,CASNHQSDTEAFF
many,TRBJ2-5,.,15,TRBV3-1,TGTGCCAGCAGCCAGCGGGACCGATACCAAGAGACCCAGTACTTC,CASSQRDRYQETQYF
few,TRBJ2-2,TRBD2,16,TRBV30,TGTGCCTGGAGTGTACGGGCGGGGGGGCAGGACGGGGAGCTGTTTTTT,CAWSVRAGGQDGELFF
few,TRBJ2-2,.,15,TRBV9,TGTGCCAGCAGCGTAGAAGGTCAGAACACCGGGGAGCTGTTTTTT,CASSVEGQNTGELFF
.,TRBJ2-7,TRBD2,16,TRBV2,TGTGCCAGCAGTGAGACTAGCGGGATGAGCTCCTACGAGCAGTACTTC,CASSETSGMSSYEQYF
.,TRBJ2-5,.,14,TRBV12-3/TRBV12-4,TGTGCCAGCAGTTTACGGGGCAGGACAGAGACCCAGTACTTC,CASSLRGRTETQYF
few,TRBJ2-2,.,15,TRBV3-1,TGTGCCAGCAGCCCCTACAGGGAGAGTACCGGGGAGCTGTTTTTT,CASSPYRESTGELFF
many,TRBJ2-5,.,14,TRBV20-1,TGCAGTGCTAGAAACCTACTAGTCCAAGAGACCCAGTACTTC,CSARNLLVQETQYF
many,TRBJ2-3,TRBD2,14,TRBV20-1,TGCAGTGCTAGGGGACTAGCCTTCACAGATACGCAGTATTTT,CSARGLAFTDTQYF
few,TRBJ1-5,.,13,TRBV6-1,TGTGCCAGCAGGTTGGGTAGCAATCAGCCCCAGCATTTT,CASRLGSNQPQHF
few,TRBJ2-7,TRBD1,13,TRBV29-1,TGCAGCGTTAATACGGACAGGGACTACGAGCAGTACTTC,CSVNTDRDYEQYF
.,TRBJ2-5,TRBD1,14,TRBV5-1,TGCGCCAGCAGCTTCTCGGACAGGGGAGAGACCCAGTACTTC,CASSFSDRGETQYF
few,TRBJ1-1,TRBD1,15,TRBV20-1,TGCAGTGCTTTCCAGGGGGTCAAGTGGGGCACTGAAGCTTTCTTT,CSAFQGVKWGTEAFF
.,TRBJ1-5,.,13,TRBV20-1,TGCAGTGCTAGAGATCATATGGATCAGCCCCAGCATTTT,CSARDHMDQPQHF
few,TRBJ1-6,TRBD1,15,TRBV28,TGTGCCAGCAGTGCGACAGGGGGGCATAATTCACCCCTCCACTTT,CASSATGGHNSPLHF
few,TRBJ2-4,TRBD2,14,TRBV7-2,TGTGCCAGCAGCGATTGGACTAGAGGAAACATTCAGTACTTC,CASSDWTRGNIQYF
.,TRBJ2-7,.,11,TRBV6-1,TGTGCCAGCAGACAAGTCTACGAGCAGTACTTC,CASRQVYEQYF
.,TRBJ2-7,.,15,TRBV2,TGTGCCAGCAGTGATCTCCGGACACTTTCCTACGAGCAGTACTTC,CASSDLRTLSYEQYF
few,TRBJ2-7,.,14,TRBV2,TGTGCCAGCAGTGGGAATCGGCGGTCCTACGAGCAGTACTTC,CASSGNRRSYEQYF
.,TRBJ2-2,TRBD1,15,TRBV27,TGTGCCAGCAGTCTCGGGACAGGGTACACCGGGGAGCTGTTTTTT,CASSLGTGYTGELFF
few,TRBJ2-7,.,16,TRBV14,TGTGCCAGCAGCCAGCGCGGACCTCCCCACTTCGTCGAGCAGTACTTC,CASSQRGPPHFVEQYF
many,TRBJ2-7,.,14,TRBV7-2,TGTGCCAGCAGCCCACACAGAACCACCTACGAGCAGTACTTC,CASSPHRTTYEQYF
.,TRBJ2-3,.,16,TRBV4-1,TGCGCCAGCAGCCAGGGTCACGGCCTGGTGTTAGATACGCAGTATTTT,CASSQGHGLVLDTQYF
few,TRBJ2-1,TRBD2,14,TRBV5-1,TGCGCCAGCAGCTTGAGCACTAGCGGGGGTGAGCAGTTCTTC,CASSLSTSGGEQFF
many,TRBJ1-3,.,14,TRBV28,TGTGCCAGCAGTCCCACAGGATTTGGAAACACCATATATTTT,CASSPTGFGNTIYF
.,TRBJ1-1,TRBD1,15,TRBV29-1,TGCAGCGTCACCGGGACAGGGGGAGTATCCACTGAAGCTTTCTTT,CSVTGTGGVSTEAFF
.,TRBJ2-2,TRBD1,16,TRBV30,TGTGCCTGGACCCGGTGGGGACAGGGGAACACCGGGGAGCTGTTTTTT,CAWTRWGQGNTGELFF
few,TRBJ1-1,.,14,TRBV12-3/TRBV12-4,TGTGCCAGCAGTCATTCGGGTATGGGCACTGAAGCTTTCTTT,CASSHSGMGTEAFF
.,TRBJ1-2,TRBD1,15,TRBV30,TGTGCCAGTAGTGAGGACAGGGGGCGCGACTATGGCTACACCTTC,CASSEDRGRDYGYTF
.,TRBJ2-3,TRBD2,15,TRBV15,TGTGCCACCAGCAGGGGACTAGCGGGAGGGGATACGCAGTATTTT,CATSRGLAGGDTQYF
.,TRBJ1-1,.,14,TRBV6-2/TRBV6-3,TGTGCCAGCAGTCCCTCTTCCGGGAGCACTGAAGCTTTCTTT,CASSPSSGSTEAFF
.,TRBJ2-1,.,14,TRBV5-1,TGCGCCAGCAGTTTGAGAGGTGTCTACAATGAGCAGTTCTTC,CASSLRGVYNEQFF